This section outlines one TCR beta chain sequence together with its context. Its target antigen remains unknown. Per-base quality was not reported, and no clone a single base away is much larger than it. The cohort was made up of approximately 670 healthy bone marrow donors. At the time of sampling, every cohort member was nominally healthy, though immune exposures that went unrecorded were likely present. The donor was CMV seropositive and belonged to the group of 250 to 300 seropositive cohort members. A peripheral blood sample was provided by each donor, and peripheral blood mononuclear cells were used for TCR beta sequencing. Genomic DNA extraction from the blood cell samples was performed with the Qiagen DNeasy Blood Extraction Kit. The method behind the library was the immunoSEQ multiplex PCR assay. A mixture of 60 forward primers for TCR Vbeta segments and 13 reverse primers for TCR Jbeta segments was used in the multiplex PCR. The CDR3 region of rearranged TCR beta genes was amplified from genomic DNA with a multiplex PCR assay. On the Illumina HiSeq System, the amplified TCR beta libraries were sequenced as 87-base-pair reads. Processing in the source paper ran as follows. Across the roughly 700 repertoires, a later analysis counted 75 million to 90 million unique TCR beta chains, some 11 million of which were shared by at least two donors. Raw reads were error-corrected and collapsed into unique sequences by a nearest-neighbor algorithm in which closely related sequences were merged to remove PCR and sequencing errors. Alignment of CDR3 sequences to IMGT reference sequences was used to assign V, D and J gene segments. For a sequence to be retained, a match of at least six nucleotides to both a V gene segment and a J gene segment was required. Rearrangements were classified as productive when the CDR3 lacked stop codons and remained in frame with V and J, and all other rearrangements were classified as non-productive. Following IMGT convention, CDR3 was defined as the stretch from the second conserved V-encoded cysteine to the conserved J-encoded phenylalanine. Sequences without an unambiguous match to a single V gene segment were excluded from the earlier analysis of over 500 of the donors. In an earlier analysis of approximately 610 of the donors, V segments were called functional above 56.7% productive rearrangements and were called segregating when the between-donor standard deviation exceeded 5%. To diagnose cytomegalovirus status from the catalog of TCR beta chain sequences, a statistical classification framework was built. In a later analysis, TCR nucleotide sequences were compared against IMGT/GENE-DB human TR gene sequences so that V and J genes could be assigned. A later analysis assigned CDR3 sequences and most-parsimonious VDJ recombination scenarios with the TCRdist pipeline. In a later analysis, each TCR beta chain was defined by its CDR3 amino acid sequence together with its V-gene family, and reads without a unique V-gene family were excluded. In a later analysis, 500 to 700 highly shared, low-generation-probability nucleotide sequences were removed to address suspected cross-contamination and a sequencing artifact. A later analysis calculated a clonal expansion index for each public chain from normalized within-repertoire ranks of inferred template counts. In a later analysis, generation probabilities were computed with a VDJ recombination model fitted to out-of-frame rearrangements, and the resulting probabilities were checked against IGoR. In a later analysis, hypergeometric tests were used to score TCR-TCR, TCR-HLA and TCR-CMV co-occurrence, with a repertoire-size bias correction applied to TCR pairs. A later analysis estimated false discovery rates by permuting HLA or CMV assignments 20 times. A later analysis grouped co-occurring TCRs with DBSCAN, adding TCRdist sequence similarity when clustering within HLA-allele-positive subsets. Repertoires with fewer than 30,000 or more than 120,000 public chains were left out of co-occurrence clustering, as were several repertoires with anomalous nucleotide sharing. Drawn from immuneACCESS, this table holds only the in-frame rearrangements with V and J called that TCRdb kept. Clones are partly lost; checked studies trace under half to an unresolved V gene and leave the rest unexplained. V and J calls and clone size are those listed in that table; D and trimming were worked out from the DNA. This sample comprises roughly 63,000 clones, 60% to 80% of them detected only once. Approximately 22% of the sample comes from the top ten.

This sample was taken from a study of cytomegalovirus exposure and HLA in healthy donors (dated by TCRdb to about 2017). For the study in its entirety: According to an earlier analysis of 587 of the donors, roughly 180 million T cells yielded approximately 120 million unique TCR beta sequences and approximately 280 Gb of sequence data. Along with the roughly 710-subject first cohort, a separate validation cohort of about 110 different subjects was used. Donor age, sex, ethnicity and CMV serostatus were compiled together with the repertoire data. HLA typing covered class I and class II loci at four-digit resolution. To predict cytomegalovirus infection status, the study brought together high-throughput TCR immunosequencing, statistical association of individual TCRs with disease status, and machine learning. The study used immunosequencing to profile the T cell repertoires of under 700 subjects and linked those repertoires to cytomegalovirus serostatus. Roughly 5 DR-DQ haplotypes were handled as single units for association and clustering because linkage in the cohort was strong. All discovery cohort repertoires had been generated on a single sequencing platform. The aim of the study was to test whether cataloging public T cell receptors could identify signatures of past pathogen exposure. Rather than drawing on any new phenotypic data, the later analysis identified candidate immune exposures from TCR beta sequences and the way those sequences occurred across donors. To study patterns of TCR occurrence, a later analysis re-analyzed previously published TCR beta repertoires from several hundred donors and added high-resolution HLA genotyping. The number of donors typed differed by locus, with about 629-630 for A, B, C, DRB1 and DQB1, around 500 for DQA1, 606 for DPA1, and some 440 for DPB1. An earlier analysis of 587 of the donors applied high-throughput TCR beta sequencing to assess whether each TCR beta V gene segment acted as functional or pseudogenic. Among the approximately 400 genotyped donors, approximately 77% belonged to the genetic ancestry cluster associated with self-reported Caucasian donors. Genome-wide SNP genotypes for about 60% of the 666 donors were used in a later genetic analysis, which treated that subset as a discovery cohort. An early release that covered some 640 HLA-typed donors contained about 290 gigabases of sequencing data and around 85 million unique TCR sequences. Among some 410 genotyped donors of the cohort, an average of approximately 240,000 unique TCR beta nucleotide sequences was sequenced per donor, of which about 18% were non-productive.

On the study overall, not on this receptor specifically: A later genetic analysis associated a missense DCLRE1C variant with V-gene and J-gene trimming of TCR beta chains, and an independent cohort replicated the association. Most TCR sequences were seen in very few donors, while some public TCRs were found in many individuals. Strong co-occurrence of HLA alleles, especially DR and DQ, made assigning TCR associations to individual alleles difficult. In a later analysis, the rate of TCR association differed among HLA loci, with DRB1 alleles having the most associated TCRs and HLA-C alleles having the fewest. Some IMGT-functional V segments, including TRBV6-2 and TRBV6-3, could not be told apart with the 87-base-pair reads, so those segments were excluded. For the cohort, immune exposure information was limited to CMV serostatus. Cytomegalovirus status was reported to be diagnosed by the classifier with high specificity and sensitivity in both the original and validation cohorts. In vitro tests confirmed that a few of the cytomegalovirus-associated TCR beta chains recognize cytomegalovirus antigens. Because some donors lacked HLA typing at each locus, the association tests relied only on the typed subset. In this cohort, only TCR beta chains were sequenced, and detectable features were limited by the absence of alpha or paired-chain data. In a later analysis, over 15,000 TCR beta sequences were associated with specific HLA alleles at a false discovery rate of 0.05. The study gave a list of 150 to 200 TCR beta chains associated with cytomegalovirus. It was suggested by the authors that the approach could potentially be generalized to other disease states and immunological phenotypes. A later analysis found that HLA-associated TCR beta chains were more clonally expanded and had lower generation probabilities than equally common non-associated chains. A later analysis reported that several top co-occurrence clusters appeared linked to parvovirus B19, influenza, CMV and Epstein-Barr virus. Presence/absence analyses assumed roughly uniform sequencing depth across donors, an assumption that may not hold. Linkage disequilibrium might explain the correlated functional status among segregating V segments, but an unknown experimental factor could not be excluded. A later genetic analysis reported fewer N-insertions in productive TCRs among donors in an Asian-associated ancestry cluster than the roughly 700-donor mean. A further reported finding was that TCR beta sequences accurately predicted the HLA-A and HLA-B alleles for most subjects in the first cohort. A group of highly shared sequence variants was considered likely to be a technical artifact of the sequencing pipeline. In an earlier analysis of more than 450 of the donors, most TCR beta V segments were observed in productive rearrangements about 90% or about 30% of the time, broadly matching IMGT annotations. About 17 rarely observed V segments, including chromosome 9 orphons, were excluded from the earlier analysis of just under 600 of the donors because counts were too low. A later analysis found that most CMV-associated TCR beta chains appeared HLA-restricted, with HLA associations seemingly driven largely by CMV exposure.

After removal of 0 bases from V and 1 base from J, the junction retains 0 bases not matched to a gene. CDR1 and CDR2 are read off the germline V gene (reference sequence) as LNHNV and YYDKDF. The CDR3 numbers 15 residues from cysteine through phenylalanine. Of the read, only the CDR3 DNA is kept; its 45 bases are in frame from base 1. The sample comprised PBMCs. The receptor comes from a middle-aged woman in good health and CMV-seropositive. Recombination joined TRBV15 with TRBJ2-3; TRBD2 fits 8 bases in the junction. The encoded CDR3 is CATSRERGGTDTQYF. The DNA sequence reads TGTGCCACCAGCAGAGAGCGGGGGGGCACAGATACGCAGTATTTT.